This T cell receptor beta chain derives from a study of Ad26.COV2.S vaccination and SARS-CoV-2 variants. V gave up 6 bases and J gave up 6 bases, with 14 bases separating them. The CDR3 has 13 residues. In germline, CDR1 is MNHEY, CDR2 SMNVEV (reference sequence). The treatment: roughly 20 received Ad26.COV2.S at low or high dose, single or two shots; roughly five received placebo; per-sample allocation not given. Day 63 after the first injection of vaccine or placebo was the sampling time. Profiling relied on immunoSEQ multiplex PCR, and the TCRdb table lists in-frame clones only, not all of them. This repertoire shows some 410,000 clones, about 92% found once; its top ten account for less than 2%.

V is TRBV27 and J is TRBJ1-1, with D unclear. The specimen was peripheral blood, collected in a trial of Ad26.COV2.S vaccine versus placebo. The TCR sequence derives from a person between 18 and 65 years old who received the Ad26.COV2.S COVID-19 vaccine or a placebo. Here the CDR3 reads CASREVESAEAFF. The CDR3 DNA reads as TGTGCCAGCAGAGAGGTGGAGTCTGCTGAAGCTTTCTTT.